Listed below are T cell receptor beta chains from one sample, sequenced in a study of cytomegalovirus exposure and HLA in healthy donors. Profiled with immunoSEQ multiplex PCR; TCRdb holds only in-frame clones, not every one. The repertoire has just under 250,000 clones, about four fifths of them found once; the top ten carry 5% to 6.5%. Sequencing input: PBMCs. Receptors were obtained from a woman aged 40 to 50 in good health and CMV-seropositive. CDR3s leave out the opening cysteine and the closing phenylalanine or tryptophan. The D gene is left open where the match is weak.

D gene	V gene	J gene	CDR3 protein
TRBD1	TRBV7-3	TRBJ2-1	ASSRDSYNEQF
NA	TRBV6-5	TRBJ2-7	ASSSYTYEQY
TRBD1	TRBV7-2	NA	ASSGDRGHEQY
NA	TRBV19	TRBJ1-2	ASSMRLVNYGYT
NA	TRBV6-6	TRBJ1-2	ASGSGTYNYGYT
TRBD1	TRBV4-3	TRBJ1-1	ASSRGQDEAF
NA	TRBV9	TRBJ1-1	ASSVDPGLNTEAF
NA	TRBV4-2	TRBJ2-2	ASSQEGRGSGTGELF
TRBD2	TRBV11-2	TRBJ2-1	ASSPYLSGGAHNEQF
NA	TRBV5-1	TRBJ2-3	ASSLDKPRDTQY
NA	TRBV7-9	TRBJ1-5	SSSPPGGAGYHQPQH
TRBD1	TRBV7-9	TRBJ1-3	ASSVYGTGGSGNTIY
NA	TRBV15	TRBJ2-3	ATSRDEFALYLNFRTDTQY
NA	TRBV6-5	TRBJ1-1	ASSSSGGASFTEAF
NA	TRBV4-1	TRBJ2-1	ASSQDAGASSYNEQF
TRBD2	TRBV5-1	TRBJ2-7	ASRPFGGGGSYEQY
NA	TRBV30	TRBJ2-7	AWSGGISYEQY
NA	TRBV4-3	TRBJ2-1	ASSQERREYDEQF
TRBD2	TRBV27	TRBJ2-7	ASSPPGGGPS
NA	TRBV7-3	TRBJ1-1	ASSFSPNTEAF
NA	TRBV6-5	TRBJ2-2	ASRKPGHNTGELF
TRBD2	TRBV27	TRBJ2-1	ASSLRTSGNEQF
TRBD2	TRBV4-2	TRBJ2-3	ASSQEPGLATDTQY
TRBD1	TRBV6-6	TRBJ1-1	ASTDRENTEAF
NA	TRBV4-3	TRBJ1-1	ASSQDEDLIGEAF
NA	TRBV7-7	TRBJ1-1	ASSLDADTEAF
NA	TRBV5-4	TRBJ2-4	ASSNAGSSKGIQY
NA	TRBV9	TRBJ1-3	ASSVTHSAGPGNTIY
NA	TRBV11-1	TRBJ2-7	ASSDPRGYEQY
TRBD1	TRBV29-1	TRBJ2-5	SVVIGGGETQY
NA	TRBV6-6	TRBJ1-2	ASSYDRSFYGYT
TRBD1	TRBV6-1	TRBJ1-1	ATDRGRGEAF
NA	TRBV5-6	TRBJ2-1	ASSLGRTAYNEQF
NA	TRBV5-1	TRBJ1-3	ASSLGQPGNTIY
TRBD2	TRBV5-1	TRBJ2-3	ASSYTSGRANTQY
TRBD1	TRBV9	TRBJ1-2	ASSVRTGNYGYT
TRBD1	TRBV19	TRBJ2-3	ASRLTGGRDTQY
TRBD1	TRBV9	TRBJ1-6	ASSAWTGNYNSPLH
NA	TRBV29-1	TRBJ1-1	SDAPAASGTEAF
TRBD1	TRBV7-6	TRBJ2-7	ASSSGQGAYEQY
TRBD2	TRBV5-4	TRBJ2-7	ASSWAMGGSYEQY
NA	TRBV19	TRBJ2-1	ASSSRQYYNEQF
TRBD1	TRBV5-4	TRBJ1-1	ASRKTGATEAF
NA	TRBV19	TRBJ1-5	ASSIGVYSNQPQH
NA	TRBV11-2	TRBJ2-3	ASSFLSPREPQY
NA	TRBV11-3	TRBJ2-2	ASSLGRQTNTGELF
NA	TRBV6-5	TRBJ1-1	ASSYSSRTEAF
NA	TRBV27	TRBJ1-1	ASRPGGENTEAF
TRBD1	TRBV28	TRBJ1-1	ASSRQGWTF
TRBD2	TRBV6-5	TRBJ2-2	ASRRRGAGTGELF
NA	TRBV29-1	TRBJ2-2	SVEASGELF
NA	TRBV7-9	TRBJ2-2	ASIGGGVASNTGELF